This is a list of T cell receptor beta chains from one sample in a study of shared clonotypes between healthy human individuals. Sequencing was performed with immunoSEQ multiplex PCR; in TCRdb, only in-frame clones are kept and a portion is missing. There are about 2.1 million clones in the sample; about 93% occur only once, and approximately 1.6% lies in the top ten. The sample comprised naive CD8+ T cells from PBMCs. The receptor set was obtained from a man between 18 and 35 years old in good health. Some clones in this sample may be carry-over from other donors' samples. Each CDR3 is given with its conserved first and last residue. Fields, in order: CDR3 DNA, CDR3 protein, D gene, V gene, clone size, J gene. A D gene is named only where the DNA matches it firmly. Some rows have no size entry. The others give once, few or many, or a class for an expanded clone.

CDR3nt: TGTGCCAGCAGCTACGCAGGGGGCAAGGGGCCCTACGAGCAGTACTTC
CDR3aa: CASSYAGGKGPYEQYF
d_gene: TRBD1
v_gene: TRBV13
abundance: once
j_gene: TRBJ2-7

CDR3nt: TGTGCCATCAGTGATCCGGGGATGGCCCATCAGCCCCAGCATTTT
CDR3aa: CAISDPGMAHQPQHF
d_gene: -
v_gene: TRBV10-3
abundance: -
j_gene: TRBJ1-5

CDR3nt: TGTGCCAGCAGGGGAACAGGGTTTCAGACCCAGTACTTC
CDR3aa: CASRGTGFQTQYF
d_gene: -
v_gene: TRBV13
abundance: -
j_gene: TRBJ2-5

CDR3nt: TGTGCCAGCAGTGAAGGAGTAGTAGCGGCTTCCAATATTGGGAATGAGCAGTTCTTC
CDR3aa: CASSEGVVAASNIGNEQFF
d_gene: -
v_gene: TRBV2
abundance: -
j_gene: TRBJ2-1

CDR3nt: TGTGCCAGCAGCCCCGGGACAGGGAGTGCGTACGAGCAGTACTTC
CDR3aa: CASSPGTGSAYEQYF
d_gene: TRBD1
v_gene: TRBV27
abundance: -
j_gene: TRBJ2-7

CDR3nt: TGTGCCACCGGACAGGCACCTTGGGAGACCCAGTACTTC
CDR3aa: CATGQAPWETQYF
d_gene: TRBD1
v_gene: TRBV2
abundance: -
j_gene: TRBJ2-5

CDR3nt: TGTGCCAGCTCACCATCGGAGGGAACCTATACGATCTTCGGAAACACCATATATTTT
CDR3aa: CASSPSEGTYTIFGNTIYF
d_gene: -
v_gene: TRBV18
abundance: -
j_gene: TRBJ1-3

CDR3nt: TGTGCCAGCACTCTGACAGCTGGCTACGAGCAGTACTTC
CDR3aa: CASTLTAGYEQYF
d_gene: -
v_gene: TRBV28
abundance: -
j_gene: TRBJ2-7

CDR3nt: TGTGCCTGGAGTGTACGCGGGGTGAGGTTTCGGGAGCAGTACTTC
CDR3aa: CAWSVRGVRFREQYF
d_gene: -
v_gene: TRBV30
abundance: -
j_gene: TRBJ2-7

CDR3nt: TGTGCCAGCAGGCGGCAGGGGGCCGGTCAGCCCCAGCATTTT
CDR3aa: CASRRQGAGQPQHF
d_gene: TRBD1
v_gene: TRBV19
abundance: -
j_gene: TRBJ1-5

CDR3nt: TGTGCCAGCAGCTCCCCCGGGACAGGGGCCTACGAGCAGTACTTC
CDR3aa: CASSSPGTGAYEQYF
d_gene: TRBD1
v_gene: TRBV7-9
abundance: -
j_gene: TRBJ2-7

CDR3nt: TGTGCCAGCAGCGGCGGAAAAGAAAAGTTCACAGATACGCAGTATTTT
CDR3aa: CASSGGKEKFTDTQYF
d_gene: -
v_gene: TRBV2
abundance: -
j_gene: TRBJ2-3

CDR3nt: TGTGCCAGCCGGGGACAGCCTTATAGCAATCAGCCCCAGCATTTT
CDR3aa: CASRGQPYSNQPQHF
d_gene: TRBD1
v_gene: TRBV27
abundance: -
j_gene: TRBJ1-5

CDR3nt: TGTGCCACCTCACTGGAGGCAAACTCCTACAATGAGCAGTTCTTC
CDR3aa: CATSLEANSYNEQFF
d_gene: -
v_gene: TRBV19
abundance: once
j_gene: TRBJ2-1

CDR3nt: TGTGCCAGCAGTGTCGGTTTCAATGAGCAGTTCTTC
CDR3aa: CASSVGFNEQFF
d_gene: -
v_gene: TRBV28
abundance: -
j_gene: TRBJ2-1

CDR3nt: TGTGCCAGCAGTGACACAGATACGCAGTATTTT
CDR3aa: CASSDTDTQYF
d_gene: -
v_gene: TRBV9
abundance: -
j_gene: TRBJ2-3

CDR3nt: TGTGCCAGCAGTTTATATCGGACAGGGTTAATCGATGAGCAGTTCTTC
CDR3aa: CASSLYRTGLIDEQFF
d_gene: TRBD1
v_gene: TRBV27
abundance: -
j_gene: TRBJ2-1

CDR3nt: TGTGCCAGCAGCCAAGAGGGTCCAGGGAGGGTAGTCCACGAGCAGTACTTC
CDR3aa: CASSQEGPGRVVHEQYF
d_gene: TRBD2
v_gene: TRBV4-2
abundance: -
j_gene: TRBJ2-7

CDR3nt: TGTGCCAGCAGCTTGAGGGACCATTCCGAGCAGTACTTC
CDR3aa: CASSLRDHSEQYF
d_gene: -
v_gene: TRBV7-9
abundance: -
j_gene: TRBJ2-7

CDR3nt: TGTGCCAGCAGTGAATTGGCTAGCGGGGGCACCGGGGAGCTGTTTTTT
CDR3aa: CASSELASGGTGELFF
d_gene: TRBD2
v_gene: TRBV25-1
abundance: -
j_gene: TRBJ2-2